Presented here are 10 T cell receptor beta chains from one specimen sequenced in a study of T cell responses to AZD1222 COVID-19 vaccine. Assay: immunoSEQ multiplex PCR; the TCRdb copy retains only in-frame clones and omits some. The repertoire has 75,000 or so clones, under 95% of them found once; the top ten carry 28%. The input for sequencing was peripheral blood, taken 28 days after the second AZD1222 dose. Receptors were obtained from an adult who received the AZD1222 COVID-19 vaccine.

In the case of this clone: This same CDR3 is encoded by further DNA sequences in the sample. This sequence joins TRBV9 and TRBJ1-5, with D maybe TRBD1 (6 bases). Germline lookup yields CDR1 SGDLS and CDR2 YYNGEE. The CDR3 runs 15 residues. The ends were cut back, 3 bases at V and 1 base at J, with 11 bases in the middle. In nucleotides, the CDR3 is TGTGCCAGCAGCGCCGGCGGGGGCAGCAATCAGCCCCAGCATTTT. Amino acid sequence: CASSAGGGSNQPQHF. Together with reference TRBV9 and TRBJ1-5, the CDR3 gives the full variable domain: DSGVTQTPKHLITATGQRVTLRCSPRSGDLSVYWYQQSLDQGLQFLIQYYNGEERAKGNILERFSAQQFPDLHSELNLSSLELGDSALYFCASSAGGGSNQPQHFGDGTRLSIL.

The V call is TRBV19, the J call TRBJ2-1, with 8 nucleotides matching TRBD2. Germline V lookup: CDR1 LNHDA, CDR2 SQIVND (reference sequence). The ends lost 3 bases at V and 8 bases at J; junction bases unmatched: 15. The CDR3 spans 17 residues. The CDR3 loop is CASSIPFGSGSSDEQFF. The DNA of the CDR3 is TGTGCCAGTAGTATCCCCTTCGGCAGCGGGAGCTCCGATGAGCAGTTCTTC.

The genes are TRBV7-9 and TRBJ2-1; the D call may be TRBD1 or TRBD2 (5 bases each). Germline CDR1 and CDR2: SEHNR and FQNEAQ (reference sequence). Between the trimmed V and J ends, which lost 5 bases and 11 bases, there was a span of 16 bases. The length of the CDR3 is 13 residues. The CDR3 region has the DNA TGTGCCAGCAGCACACCAGCTGGGACGCAGCAGTTCTTC. Protein sequence: CASSTPAGTQQFF.

This clone was detected a few times. The V gene is TRBV28, the J gene TRBJ2-5; 10 nucleotides agree with TRBD1. This CDR3 comprises 14 residues. Germline V gives CDR1 MDHEN, CDR2 SYDVKM. The V gene end was trimmed by 8 bases and the J gene end by 4 bases; junction bases not matched to a gene: 7. CDR3 amino acids: CASSQTGGSETQYF. The CDR3 DNA follows: TGTGCCAGCTCTCAGACAGGGGGCTCAGAGACCCAGTACTTC.

This sequence joins TRBV2 and TRBJ1-5, with D unresolved. The V end lost 1 base, the J end lost 5 bases, and 9 bases lay between the germline ends. CDR3 length: 14 residues. The germline gives CDR1 SNHLY, CDR2 FYNNEI. CDR3 coding DNA: TGTGCCAGCAGTGAAGAGGAGATAGATCAGCCCCAGCATTTT. Translating gives CASSEEEIDQPQHF.

The V call is TRBV11-2, the J call TRBJ2-7, with unresolved D. From germline, CDR1 is SGHAT and CDR2 FQNNGV. The V gene lost 1 base and the J gene lost 3 bases, with 10 bases spanning the gap. CDR3 length: 14 amino acids. The CDR3 is CASSLVGGRYEQYF. In nucleotides, the CDR3 is TGTGCCAGCAGCTTAGTTGGCGGCCGCTACGAGCAGTACTTC.

CDR3 sequence: CASSLLAGGPSDGANVLTF. In nucleotides, the CDR3 is TGCGCCAGCAGCCTCCTAGCGGGAGGACCCTCTGATGGGGCCAACGTCCTGACTTTC. The gene calls are TRBV5-1 and TRBJ2-6, with 11 bases matching TRBD2. V lost 4 bases, J lost 3 bases, and 12 bases stayed unmatched. Germline V gives CDR1 SGHRS, CDR2 YFSETQ. CDR3 length equals 19 residues.

The rearrangement links TRBV25-1 to TRBJ1-3; no clear D gene. In germline, CDR1 is MGHDK, CDR2 SYGVNS. V lost 4 bases, J lost 9 bases, and 13 bases lay in between. The CDR3 is 13 amino acids. The CDR3 bases are TGTGCCAGCAGTGTTCTCGGGCAAGGCACCATATATTTT. Translation gives CASSVLGQGTIYF.

The chain uses TRBV19 and TRBJ1-5; TRBD1 is a possible D gene (5 bases). The germline V gene encodes CDR1 LNHDA and CDR2 SQIVND (reference sequence). The CDR3 runs 16 residues. Trimming removed 7 bases from V and 1 base from J, with 17 bases in between. Here the CDR3 reads CASIGTHPGSNQPQHF. The CDR3 DNA reads TGTGCCAGTATCGGCACACATCCAGGGAGCAATCAGCCCCAGCATTTT.

The chain combines TRBV2 with TRBJ1-1; 11 bases match TRBD1. With V trimmed by 7 bases and J by 11 bases, 15 bases remained unmatched. Germline loops: CDR1 SNHLY, CDR2 FYNNEI. This CDR3 has 15 residues. CDR3 sequence: CASKTWTGGSGGAFF. DNA of the CDR3: TGTGCCAGCAAAACATGGACAGGGGGCTCCGGTGGGGCTTTCTTT.